A selection of T cell receptor beta chains follows, all from one sample in a study of blood T cell repertoires in COVID-19. Produced via immunoSEQ multiplex PCR; TCRdb's table is partial and in-frame only. Among approximately 100,000 clones listed, 85% were seen once. Material: peripheral blood. The receptors stem from a woman aged 65 to 85 with active or convalescent COVID-19. The CDR3 runs from the conserved cysteine through the conserved F or W. The D gene is left open where the match is weak. Not every row has a clone size; where given, it reads once, few, many or a size class.

d_call: NA
v_call: TRBV19
clone_size: NA
j_call: TRBJ2-2
cdr3_nt: TGTGCCAGTAGTCCCAAGCTGACAGCCACCGGGGAGCTGTTTTTT
cdr3_aa: CASSPKLTATGELFF

d_call: TRBD2
v_call: TRBV5-4
clone_size: few
j_call: TRBJ2-1
cdr3_nt: TGTGCCAGCAGCTTTGAGGCGGGAGTGAGGAATGAGCAGTTCTTC
cdr3_aa: CASSFEAGVRNEQFF

d_call: TRBD1
v_call: TRBV4-1
clone_size: NA
j_call: TRBJ1-3
cdr3_nt: TGCGCCAGCAGCCAAGAGGGGCCGGACAGGGGGAACACCATATATTTT
cdr3_aa: CASSQEGPDRGNTIYF

d_call: TRBD2
v_call: TRBV7-2
clone_size: NA
j_call: TRBJ2-3
cdr3_nt: TGTGCCAGCAGCTTAGCAGCGGGAGGCACAGATACGCAGTATTTT
cdr3_aa: CASSLAAGGTDTQYF

d_call: TRBD2
v_call: TRBV13
clone_size: NA
j_call: TRBJ2-3
cdr3_nt: TGTGCCAGTAGCGTAGGACTAGCGAAGAACACAGATACGCAGTATTTT
cdr3_aa: CASSVGLAKNTDTQYF

d_call: TRBD1
v_call: TRBV7-3
clone_size: NA
j_call: TRBJ2-1
cdr3_nt: TGTGCCAGCAGCCCCGGGGGTGGACAGGGGAGAAATGAGCAGTTCTTC
cdr3_aa: CASSPGGGQGRNEQFF

d_call: NA
v_call: TRBV7-2
clone_size: NA
j_call: TRBJ2-3
cdr3_nt: TGTGCCAGCAGCTCAGGGGAGTACGGAGATACGCAGTATTTT
cdr3_aa: CASSSGEYGDTQYF

d_call: NA
v_call: TRBV5-4
clone_size: NA
j_call: TRBJ1-1
cdr3_nt: TGTGCCAGCAGCTTGAATCAGGGGAATACTGAAGCTTTCTTT
cdr3_aa: CASSLNQGNTEAFF

d_call: TRBD1
v_call: TRBV5-4
clone_size: NA
j_call: TRBJ2-2
cdr3_nt: TGTGCCAGCAGCGAGGGACAGGGACAAACCGGGGAGCTGTTTTTT
cdr3_aa: CASSEGQGQTGELFF

d_call: TRBD1
v_call: TRBV15
clone_size: NA
j_call: TRBJ2-7
cdr3_nt: TGTGCCACCAGCAACCTAAGACAGGGGAGGTACGAGCAGTACTTC
cdr3_aa: CATSNLRQGRYEQYF

d_call: NA
v_call: TRBV9
clone_size: once
j_call: TRBJ2-1
cdr3_nt: TGTGCCAGCAGCGTTGCGGGACAGAGCTACAATGAGCAGTTCTTC
cdr3_aa: CASSVAGQSYNEQFF

d_call: TRBD1
v_call: TRBV27
clone_size: NA
j_call: TRBJ1-6
cdr3_nt: TGTGCCAGCAGCTTGATCGGGACAGGCGCTAATTCACCCCTCCACTTT
cdr3_aa: CASSLIGTGANSPLHF

d_call: NA
v_call: TRBV6-5
clone_size: NA
j_call: TRBJ2-2
cdr3_nt: TGTGCCAGCAGTTACGTAGGGGCGAACACCGGGGAGCTGTTTTTT
cdr3_aa: CASSYVGANTGELFF

d_call: TRBD2
v_call: TRBV30
clone_size: NA
j_call: TRBJ2-7
cdr3_nt: TGTGCCTGGAGGAGCGGGGCCTCCTACGAGCAGTACTTC
cdr3_aa: CAWRSGASYEQYF

d_call: TRBD1
v_call: TRBV12-3/TRBV12-4
clone_size: NA
j_call: TRBJ2-5
cdr3_nt: TGTGCCAGCAGTGACAGGGTAGAGACCCAGTACTTC
cdr3_aa: CASSDRVETQYF

d_call: TRBD1
v_call: TRBV28
clone_size: once
j_call: TRBJ1-4
cdr3_nt: TGTGCCAGCAGTTTAACGGTTTCAGGGGGGCTGGGTAATGAAAAACTGTTTTTT
cdr3_aa: CASSLTVSGGLGNEKLFF

d_call: TRBD2
v_call: TRBV5-1
clone_size: NA
j_call: TRBJ2-7
cdr3_nt: TGCGCCAGCAGCCGGACTAGCGGCTCCTACGAGCAGTACTTC
cdr3_aa: CASSRTSGSYEQYF

d_call: NA
v_call: TRBV10-3
clone_size: once
j_call: TRBJ2-1
cdr3_nt: TGTGCCATCAGTGAAGAGGATCCTATGGTAGATGAGCAGTTCTTC
cdr3_aa: CAISEEDPMVDEQFF

d_call: NA
v_call: TRBV2
clone_size: few
j_call: TRBJ1-1
cdr3_nt: TGTGCCAGCAGTGGCCAGGGAGGAGAAGCTTTCTTT
cdr3_aa: CASSGQGGEAFF

d_call: NA
v_call: TRBV15
clone_size: NA
j_call: TRBJ1-3
cdr3_nt: TGTGCCACCGGAAAACAGGGCTCTGGAAACACCATATATTTT
cdr3_aa: CATGKQGSGNTIYF

d_call: NA
v_call: TRBV19
clone_size: NA
j_call: TRBJ1-5
cdr3_nt: TGTGCCAGTAGTTGGCCGCTCAATCAGCCCCAGCATTTT
cdr3_aa: CASSWPLNQPQHF

d_call: TRBD2
v_call: TRBV6-2/TRBV6-3
clone_size: NA
j_call: TRBJ2-2
cdr3_nt: TGTGCCAGCAGTATACCGACTAGCGGGAACACCGGGGAGCTGTTTTTT
cdr3_aa: CASSIPTSGNTGELFF

d_call: TRBD2
v_call: TRBV30
clone_size: few
j_call: TRBJ2-1
cdr3_nt: TGTGCCTGGAGACATAGCGGGAGGTCTGAGCAGTTCTTC
cdr3_aa: CAWRHSGRSEQFF

d_call: NA
v_call: TRBV19
clone_size: once
j_call: TRBJ1-1
cdr3_nt: TGTGCCAGTACAAGACTGACAGAACCTAACACTGAAGCTTTCTTT
cdr3_aa: CASTRLTEPNTEAFF

d_call: NA
v_call: TRBV7-8
clone_size: NA
j_call: TRBJ1-1
cdr3_nt: TGTGCCAGCAGCCCCGGACAGAACACTGAAGCTTTCTTT
cdr3_aa: CASSPGQNTEAFF

d_call: TRBD1
v_call: TRBV7-9
clone_size: NA
j_call: TRBJ2-3
cdr3_nt: TGTGCCAGCAGCCGGGACAGGGAAGAGGATACGCAGTATTTT
cdr3_aa: CASSRDREEDTQYF

d_call: TRBD1
v_call: TRBV6-5
clone_size: NA
j_call: TRBJ1-6
cdr3_nt: TGTGCCAGCAGTTTCCGGACAGGGGACGGGAATTCACCCCTCCACTTT
cdr3_aa: CASSFRTGDGNSPLHF

d_call: NA
v_call: TRBV2
clone_size: NA
j_call: TRBJ1-5
cdr3_nt: TGTGCCAGCAGTGGGACTCGGGGAGGCAATCAGCCCCAGCATTTT
cdr3_aa: CASSGTRGGNQPQHF